One T cell receptor beta chain is described in this entry. Its specificity is not known. The sample originates from a study of T cell repertoires in cytomegalovirus infection. Study in general: The study used recently identified HLA-C-restricted and well-studied HLA-B-restricted CMV epitopes. Through public TCR beta signatures, both CMV infection and matching HLA type were indicated. Broader study findings: CMV-specific TCR beta clonotypes restricted by HLA-C were the ones dominating the ex vivo response. Individuals carrying CMV plus the relevant HLA were identified by cumulative frequency of public TCR beta families.

Each CDR3 protein is one row after TCRdb ran MiXCR on the reads. There are roughly 700,000 distinct CDR3 sequences in the sample; roughly 30% occur only once, and about 18% lies in the top ten. CDR3 length: 18 residues. The V gene's germline CDR1 is MNHNY and CDR2 SVGAGI (reference sequence). Trimming took 5 bases from V and 6 from J, leaving 23 bases between them. The receptor comes from a human donor in good health (CMV status not recorded). Some clones in this sample may be carry-over from other donors' samples. The sample was cultured PBMCs, taken from culture after CMV antigen stimulation. The rearrangement uses TRBV6-6 and TRBJ1-6; D possibly corresponds to TRBD1 (5 bases). The CDR3 DNA is TGTGCCAGCAGTCCCGCGTCGATCCGGGCAGGGTCTAATTCACCCCTCCACTTT. It specifies CASSPASIRAGSNSPLHF.